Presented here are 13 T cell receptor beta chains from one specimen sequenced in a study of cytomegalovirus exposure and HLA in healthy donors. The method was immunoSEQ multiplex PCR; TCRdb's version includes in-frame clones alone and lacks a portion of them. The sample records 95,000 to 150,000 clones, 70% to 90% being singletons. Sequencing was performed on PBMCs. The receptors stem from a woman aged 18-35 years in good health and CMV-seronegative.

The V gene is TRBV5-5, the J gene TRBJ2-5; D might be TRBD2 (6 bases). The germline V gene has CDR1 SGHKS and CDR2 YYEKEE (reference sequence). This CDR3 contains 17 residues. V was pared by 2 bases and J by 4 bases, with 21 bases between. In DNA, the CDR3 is TGTGCCAGCAGCTTATTCTTCGGCCTAGCGCGGTCAGAGACCCAGTACTTC. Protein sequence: CASSLFFGLARSETQYF.

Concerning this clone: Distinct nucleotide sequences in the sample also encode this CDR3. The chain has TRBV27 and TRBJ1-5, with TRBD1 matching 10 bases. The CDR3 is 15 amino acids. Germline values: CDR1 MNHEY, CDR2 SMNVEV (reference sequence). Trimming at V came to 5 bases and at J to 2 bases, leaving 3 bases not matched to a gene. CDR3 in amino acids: CASSPGTGGNQPQHF. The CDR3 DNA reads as TGTGCCAGCAGTCCCGGGACAGGGGGCAATCAGCCCCAGCATTTT.

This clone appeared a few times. Here the CDR3 DNA reads TGTGCCAGTAGTACCTCGGACAGGGGGACCACTGAAGCTTTCTTT. The encoded protein is CASSTSDRGTTEAFF. J is TRBJ1-1 and V is TRBV19, with TRBD1 matching 10 bases. Germline V gives CDR1 LNHDA, CDR2 SQIVND (reference sequence). V lost 4 bases and J lost 4; bases outside the gene matches: 6. This CDR3 is 15 amino acids long.

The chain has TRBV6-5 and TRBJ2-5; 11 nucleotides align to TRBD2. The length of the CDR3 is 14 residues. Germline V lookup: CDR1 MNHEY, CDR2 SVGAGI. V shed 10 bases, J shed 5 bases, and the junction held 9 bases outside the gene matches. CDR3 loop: CATSIAGGVETQYF. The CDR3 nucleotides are TGTGCCACCTCTATAGCGGGGGGGGTTGAGACCCAGTACTTC.

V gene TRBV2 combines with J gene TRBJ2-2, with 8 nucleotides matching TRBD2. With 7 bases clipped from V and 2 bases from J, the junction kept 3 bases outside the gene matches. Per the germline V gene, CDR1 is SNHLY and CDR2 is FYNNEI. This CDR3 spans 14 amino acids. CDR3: CASTGLANTGELFF. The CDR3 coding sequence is TGTGCCAGCACCGGACTAGCTAACACCGGGGAGCTGTTTTTT.

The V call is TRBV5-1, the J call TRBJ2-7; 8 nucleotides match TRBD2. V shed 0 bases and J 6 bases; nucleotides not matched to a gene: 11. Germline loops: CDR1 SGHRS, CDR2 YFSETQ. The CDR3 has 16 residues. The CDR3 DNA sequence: TGCGCCAGCAGCTTGGGATCCGGACTAGCATCGGGCGAGCAGTACTTC. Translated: CASSLGSGLASGEQYF.

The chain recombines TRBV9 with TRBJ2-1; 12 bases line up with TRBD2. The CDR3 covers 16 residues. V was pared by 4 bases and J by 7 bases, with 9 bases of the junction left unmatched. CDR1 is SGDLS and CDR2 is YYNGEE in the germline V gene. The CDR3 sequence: CASSLSGLAGRNEQFF. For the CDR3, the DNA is TGTGCCAGCAGCTTATCGGGACTAGCGGGCCGGAATGAGCAGTTCTTC. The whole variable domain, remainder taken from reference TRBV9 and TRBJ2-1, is DSGVTQTPKHLITATGQRVTLRCSPRSGDLSVYWYQQSLDQGLQFLIQYYNGEERAKGNILERFSAQQFPDLHSELNLSSLELGDSALYFCASSLSGLAGRNEQFFGPGTRLTVL.

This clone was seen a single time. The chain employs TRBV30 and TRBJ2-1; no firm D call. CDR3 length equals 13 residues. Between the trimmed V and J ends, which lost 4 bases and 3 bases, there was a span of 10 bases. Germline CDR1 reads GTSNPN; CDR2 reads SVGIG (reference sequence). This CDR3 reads CAWNPNLYNEQFF. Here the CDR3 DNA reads TGTGCCTGGAACCCTAACCTCTACAATGAGCAGTTCTTC. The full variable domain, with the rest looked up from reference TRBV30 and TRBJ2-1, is SQTIHQWPATLVQPVGSPLSLECTVEGTSNPNLYWYRQAAGRGLQLLFYSVGIGQISSEVPQNLSASRPQDRQFILSSKKLLLSDSGFYLCAWNPNLYNEQFFGPGTRLTVL.

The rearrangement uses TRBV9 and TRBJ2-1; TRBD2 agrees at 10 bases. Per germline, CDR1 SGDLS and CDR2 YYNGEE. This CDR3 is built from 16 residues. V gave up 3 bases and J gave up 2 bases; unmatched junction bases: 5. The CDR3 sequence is CASSAETSGPYNEQFF. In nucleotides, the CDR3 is TGTGCCAGCAGCGCCGAGACTAGCGGGCCCTACAATGAGCAGTTCTTC.

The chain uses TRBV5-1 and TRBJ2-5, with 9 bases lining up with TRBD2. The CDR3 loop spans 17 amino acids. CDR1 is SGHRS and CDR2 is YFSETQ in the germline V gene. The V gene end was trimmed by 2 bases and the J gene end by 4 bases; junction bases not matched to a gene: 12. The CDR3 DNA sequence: TGCGCCAGCAGCTTAGGTAGCGGGGGCCCGCTGGGAGAGACCCAGTACTTC. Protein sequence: CASSLGSGGPLGETQYF.

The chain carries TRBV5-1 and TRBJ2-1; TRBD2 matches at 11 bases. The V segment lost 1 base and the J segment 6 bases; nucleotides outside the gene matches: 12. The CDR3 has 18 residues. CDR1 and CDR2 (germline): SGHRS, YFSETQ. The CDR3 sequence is CASSLFVSGRARVNEQFF. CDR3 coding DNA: TGCGCCAGCAGCTTGTTTGTTAGCGGGAGGGCCAGGGTCAATGAGCAGTTCTTC.

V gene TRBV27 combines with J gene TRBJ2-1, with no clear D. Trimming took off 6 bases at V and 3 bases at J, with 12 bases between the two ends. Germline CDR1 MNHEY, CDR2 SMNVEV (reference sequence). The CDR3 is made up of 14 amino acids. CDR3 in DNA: TGTGCCAGCAGGCCCCTTTCGGGCTACAATGAGCAGTTCTTC. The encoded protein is CASRPLSGYNEQFF.

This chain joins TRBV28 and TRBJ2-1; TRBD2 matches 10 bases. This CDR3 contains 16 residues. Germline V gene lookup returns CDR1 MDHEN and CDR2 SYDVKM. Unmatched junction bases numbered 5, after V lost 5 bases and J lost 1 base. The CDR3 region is CASSLQRGGSYNEQFF. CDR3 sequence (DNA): TGTGCCAGCAGTCTCCAGCGGGGGGGATCCTACAATGAGCAGTTCTTC.